The 7 T cell receptor beta chains below all came from one sample that was sequenced in a study of T cell repertoires in ileal Crohn's disease. Sequencing was performed with immunoSEQ multiplex PCR; in TCRdb, only in-frame clones are kept and a portion is missing. The sample lists about 14,000 clones; around three quarters were seen once. Sequenced input: ileal tissue. All receptors derive from an adult with Crohn's disease.

This clone came up a few times. The chain uses TRBV27 and TRBJ1-5; possibly TRBD1 for D (6 bases). The CDR3 extends over 13 amino acids. Trimming took off 5 bases at V and 7 bases at J, with 12 bases between the two ends. CDR1 is MNHEY and CDR2 is SMNVEV in the germline V gene (reference sequence). CDR3 sequence (DNA): TGTGCCAGCAGTAGGCGAGGGGGGCAGCCCCAGCATTTT. Translated, it gives CASSRRGGQPQHF.

The V call is TRBV27, the J call TRBJ2-3; TRBD1 might be the D (5 bases). The CDR3 contains 14 residues. From germline, CDR1 is MNHEY and CDR2 SMNVEV (reference sequence). Trimming took 2 bases from V and 6 from J, leaving 12 bases between them. The DNA for the CDR3 is TGTGCCAGCAGTTTACACAGGTTAGCCGATACGCAGTATTTT. Its protein is CASSLHRLADTQYF.

This clone was seen more than once but under ten times. The CDR3 sequence is CASRATGMTPQHF. CDR3 nucleotide sequence: TGTGCCAGCAGAGCTACAGGGATGACGCCCCAGCATTTT. This chain uses TRBV2 with TRBJ1-5, with D possibly matching TRBD1 (6 bases). The CDR3 has 13 amino acids. Germline assignment: CDR1 SNHLY and CDR2 FYNNEI. V was clipped by 6 bases and J by 9 bases, with 15 bases between them.

The CDR3 here is CASRNRGGTDTQYF. CDR3 DNA: TGTGCCAGCAGGAACAGGGGGGGCACAGATACGCAGTATTTT. J is TRBJ2-3 and V is TRBV4-2, with 8 positions matching TRBD1. The CDR3 runs 14 residues. After removal of 6 bases from V and 1 base from J, the junction contained 3 bases not matched to a gene. CDR1 is LGHNA and CDR2 is YNFKEQ in the germline V gene.

The rearrangement uses TRBV11-3 and TRBJ1-6; D is undetermined. Trimming shortened V by 3 bases and J by 7 bases, and 4 bases separated the two germline ends. Germline CDR1 SGHNT, CDR2 YENEEA. The CDR3 runs to 12 residues. The CDR3 loop is CASSLWNSPLHF. As DNA, the CDR3 is TGTGCCAGCAGCTTGTGGAATTCACCCCTCCACTTT.

The chain employs TRBV5-4 and TRBJ1-1; 7 bases are a match to TRBD1. J lost 5 bases, V lost 4 bases, and 11 bases had no gene match. Germline V gene lookup returns CDR1 SGHNT and CDR2 YYREEE (reference sequence). This CDR3 spans 15 amino acids. CDR3 in amino acids: CASSPTGLGATEAFF. The CDR3 nucleotides read TGTGCCAGCAGCCCGACAGGGTTAGGGGCGACTGAAGCTTTCTTT.

The rearrangement links TRBV2 to TRBJ1-2; no clear D. Trimming stripped 2 bases from V and 8 bases from J, with 6 bases between. The CDR3 totals 11 residues. Germline V CDR1 and CDR2: SNHLY, FYNNEI. The CDR3 here is CASSEYQGYTF. CDR3 DNA: TGTGCCAGCAGTGAATACCAAGGCTACACCTTC.